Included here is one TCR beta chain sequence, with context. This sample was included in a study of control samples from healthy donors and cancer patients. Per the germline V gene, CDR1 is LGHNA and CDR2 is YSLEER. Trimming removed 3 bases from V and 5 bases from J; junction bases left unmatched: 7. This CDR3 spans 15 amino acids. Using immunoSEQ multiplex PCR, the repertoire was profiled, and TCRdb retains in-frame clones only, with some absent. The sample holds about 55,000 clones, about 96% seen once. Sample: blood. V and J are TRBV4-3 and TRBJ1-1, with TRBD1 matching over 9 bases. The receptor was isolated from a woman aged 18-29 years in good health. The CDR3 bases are TGCGCCAGCAGCCACCCCGACAGGGGGAGTACTGAAGCTTTCTTT. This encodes CASSHPDRGSTEAFF.